This T cell receptor beta chain was found in a study of T cell responses to AZD1222 COVID-19 vaccine. CDR3 length: 18 residues. The J segment lost 3 bases and the V segment lost 4 bases, leaving 9 bases of the junction unmatched. The germline V gene encodes CDR1 LGHNA and CDR2 YSLEER. As concerns this clone: The antigen is undetermined.

The assay was immunoSEQ multiplex PCR, and TCRdb's table has in-frame clones only and misses some. The sample lists roughly 100,000 clones; 75% to 90% were seen once. General study points: Clonal diversity may have been underestimated, and the donors were mostly white British, with more females than males. Spike was spanned by vaccine-associated CD4 TCRs, with dominance at 160-218 and 743-854. It was only six AZD1222 recipients who were seropositive at baseline.

This TCR was recovered from an adult who received the AZD1222 COVID-19 vaccine. The input for sequencing was peripheral blood, taken 28 days after the second AZD1222 dose. The chain employs TRBV4-3 and TRBJ2-1; 13 bases are shared with TRBD2. The CDR3 nucleotides are TGCGCCAGCAGCCTCTTTCCCGGGACTAGCGGGGACTACAATGAGCAGTTCTTC. This translates into CASSLFPGTSGDYNEQFF.